This T cell receptor beta chain was captured in a study of regulatory and conventional T cells in breast cancer (dated by TCRdb to about 2015). On this clonotype: Its target antigen remains unknown. No per-base quality is available; no much larger clone lies one base away.

The library relied on PCR. Sequencing instrument: Illumina MiSeq. The public reads were run again by TCRdb, first through fastp at Q25 and then through MiXCR, and only productive beta chains were kept. Every CDR3 protein is listed once, alongside the most common genes and DNA of its rows. This sample comprises under 20,000 distinct CDR3 sequences, 25% to 40% of them detected only once. The ten largest account for roughly 1.5% of the sample. This TCR derives from a female donor in good health. The sample comprised conventional T cells from blood.

The nucleotide sequence is given as TGTGCCACCAGTGGGGACTTTACCAATGAGCAGTTCTTC. Its translation is CATSGDFTNEQFF. Recombination linked TRBV24-1 to TRBJ2-1, and perhaps TRBD2 as D gene, on 6 matching bases. For CDR1 and CDR2, the germline V gene lists KGHDR and SFDVKD. A distance of 10 bases separates the germline ends of V and J, which lose 5 bases and 6 bases respectively. There are 13 amino acids in the CDR3, from cysteine to phenylalanine inclusive. The only DNA kept is the CDR3, 39 bases in frame from the first base.